One and the same sample provided the 2 T cell receptor beta chains below, sequenced in a study of blood T cell repertoires in COVID-19. The method was immunoSEQ multiplex PCR; TCRdb's version includes in-frame clones alone and lacks a portion of them. Seen here are about 100,000 clones, roughly 77% observed once, and the top ten hold 24%. Sequencing was done on a sample of peripheral blood. The origin of the receptors is a human donor in a cohort sampled during active COVID-19.

This chain joins TRBV23-1 and TRBJ2-4; TRBD2 agrees at 12 bases. TRBV23-1 carries the ORF label, with uncertain function. V lost 0 bases to trimming and J lost 3 bases; unmatched junction nucleotides: 9. This CDR3 has 19 residues. The CDR3 reads CASSQSGLAGGLGKNIQYF. CDR3 sequence (DNA): TGCGCCAGCAGTCAATCGGGGCTAGCGGGAGGGCTTGGCAAAAACATTCAGTACTTC.

The V and J genes are TRBV10-3 and TRBJ2-7; the match to TRBD2 covers 10 bases. The CDR3 sequence is 19 residues long. Germline trimming cut 5 bases from V and 0 bases from J; bases unmatched to any gene: 16. From germline, CDR1 is ENHRY and CDR2 SYGVKD. The CDR3 region is CAISPGLRLAGNNSYEQYF. The DNA of the CDR3 is TGTGCCATCAGTCCCGGATTAAGACTAGCGGGTAATAACTCCTACGAGCAGTACTTC.